This TCR beta chain was documented in a study of vaccination and CD4 T cells after COVID-19. This clonotype has just a few counts. What it binds is not known. Per the germline V gene, CDR1 is MNHNS and CDR2 is SASEGT. This CDR3 is built from 13 residues. Trimming removed 6 bases from V and 4 bases from J; junction bases left unmatched: 4. Sequenced with the Oncomine TCR Beta short-read assay was DNA taken from cultured CD4+ T cells. TCRdb used MiXCR to reprocess the PCR reads, holding one entry per CDR3 protein. The sample lists some 14,000 distinct CDR3 sequences; 53% were seen once. Treatment reported: roughly 11-day PBMC culture with coronavirus spike peptide pools or control peptides (ViraFEST assay). Regarding the study as a whole: Convalescent patients gained a median approximately 89% of their reactive clones only post-vaccination.

This TCR derives from a human donor who had recovered from COVID-19. The source was CD4+ T cells from blood, cultured in vitro, collected before SARS-CoV-2 vaccination. The V gene is TRBV6-1, the J gene TRBJ1-2; 8 nucleotides agree with TRBD1. CDR3 protein: CASRNRGTYGYTF. In DNA, the CDR3 is TGTGCCAGCAGAAACAGGGGGACCTATGGCTACACCTTC.